Sequencing of this T cell receptor (beta chain) was carried out in a study of cytomegalovirus exposure and HLA in healthy donors. On this clone: The antigen is undetermined.

This CDR3 is 15 amino acids long. Germline CDR1 reads MDHEN; CDR2 reads SYDVKM. Germline trimming cut 8 bases from V and 1 base from J; bases unmatched to any gene: 8. General study results and limits: By HLA locus, TCR association rates varied in a later analysis, with DRB1 showing the most and HLA-C the fewest. Analyses of presence/absence relied on an assumption of roughly uniform sequencing depth across donors.

With 60 Vbeta and 13 Jbeta primers, the PCR was carried out. Here immunoSEQ multiplex PCR was the method, and the copy in TCRdb shows in-frame clones only, minus some. The data show some 160,000 clones, around 84% seen once. The sample was PBMCs. J is TRBJ2-3 and V is TRBV28, with 8 bases lining up with TRBD2. The TCR was taken from a boy younger than 10 in good health and CMV-seronegative. For the CDR3, the DNA is TGTGCCAGCCTAACTTTGCGGGAGGGCACAGATACGCAGTATTTT. Translation: CASLTLREGTDTQYF.